The TCR beta chain under discussion was sequenced for a study of control samples from healthy donors and cancer patients. Data came from immunoSEQ multiplex PCR; TCRdb stores just in-frame clones and leaves some out. Of some 120,000 clones in the sample, around 90% were seen once. This clonotype was sampled from a young man in good health. Sequencing was carried out using blood.

The DNA for the CDR3 is TGTGCCAGCTCCACAGGGTCAGGGGAGACCCAGTACTTC. Its protein product is CASSTGSGETQYF. The chain employs TRBV18 and TRBJ2-5, with D possibly being TRBD1 (6 bases). CDR3 length: 13 amino acids. Germline lookup yields CDR1 KGHSH and CDR2 LQKENI. The V gene lost 6 bases and the J gene lost 5 bases, with 13 bases spanning the gap.